Listed below are T cell receptor beta chains from one sample, sequenced in a study of blood T cell repertoires in COVID-19. Libraries were prepared by immunoSEQ multiplex PCR; TCRdb keeps only in-frame clonotypes and omits some of them. Of 300,000 to 350,000 clones listed, 80% to 90% were seen once; the top ten hold under 2.5%. Material: PBMCs or T cells enriched from blood (not recorded which). The receptors shown here come from a man aged 25 to 40 who had recovered from COVID-19. Both conserved end residues are part of each CDR3. D genes are given only for firm matches. Clone size is stated in some rows and not others, as once, few, many or a class when expanded.

abundance: -; d_gene: TRBD2; v_gene: TRBV4-3; j_gene: TRBJ2-2; CDR3aa: CASSQELAGKTGELFF; CDR3nt: TGCGCCAGCAGCCAAGAACTAGCGGGGAAGACCGGGGAGCTGTTTTTT
abundance: -; d_gene: -; v_gene: TRBV12-1; j_gene: TRBJ1-1; CDR3aa: CASSPILWLSGYTEAFF; CDR3nt: TGTGCCAGCAGCCCGATACTTTGGTTGTCGGGGTACACTGAAGCTTTCTTT
abundance: few; d_gene: -; v_gene: TRBV4-1; j_gene: TRBJ1-6; CDR3aa: CASSQDSYLSALHF; CDR3nt: TGCGCCAGCAGCCAAGATTCCTATCTCTCCGCCCTCCACTTT
abundance: -; d_gene: TRBD1; v_gene: TRBV2; j_gene: TRBJ1-5; CDR3aa: CASRGTEYSNQPQHF; CDR3nt: TGTGCCAGCAGGGGGACAGAATATAGCAATCAGCCCCAGCATTTT
abundance: -; d_gene: -; v_gene: TRBV9; j_gene: TRBJ1-5; CDR3aa: CASSVVPGKVNLNQPQHF; CDR3nt: TGTGCCAGCAGCGTAGTTCCAGGGAAGGTCAACCTCAATCAGCCCCAGCATTTT
abundance: once; d_gene: -; v_gene: TRBV6-6; j_gene: TRBJ2-3; CDR3aa: CASSTGFSTDTQYF; CDR3nt: TGTGCCAGCAGTACAGGGTTTTCCACAGATACGCAGTATTTT
abundance: -; d_gene: -; v_gene: TRBV6-4; j_gene: TRBJ1-5; CDR3aa: CASGHGINQPQHF; CDR3nt: TGTGCCAGCGGGCATGGCATCAATCAGCCCCAGCATTTT
abundance: -; d_gene: -; v_gene: TRBV3-1/TRBV3-2; j_gene: TRBJ1-1; CDR3aa: CASSREGNTEAFF; CDR3nt: TGTGCCAGCAGCCGTGAGGGGAACACTGAAGCTTTCTTT
abundance: once; d_gene: TRBD1; v_gene: TRBV18; j_gene: TRBJ1-6; CDR3aa: CASSPGQGPSNSPLHF; CDR3nt: TGTGCCAGCTCGCCGGGACAGGGTCCTTCCAATTCACCCCTCCACTTT
abundance: -; d_gene: -; v_gene: TRBV6-4; j_gene: TRBJ1-3; CDR3aa: CASKLRGLENTIYF; CDR3nt: TGTGCCAGCAAACTTCGGGGTCTGGAAAACACCATATATTTT
abundance: -; d_gene: -; v_gene: TRBV4-1; j_gene: TRBJ1-2; CDR3aa: CASSPQGPYGYTF; CDR3nt: TGCGCCAGCAGCCCTCAGGGCCCCTATGGCTACACCTTC
abundance: -; d_gene: -; v_gene: TRBV6-4; j_gene: TRBJ1-2; CDR3aa: CASSDSGYGYTF; CDR3nt: TGTGCCAGCAGTGACTCCGGTTATGGCTACACCTTC
abundance: -; d_gene: TRBD2; v_gene: TRBV19; j_gene: TRBJ2-1; CDR3aa: CASSMERGQSYNEQFF; CDR3nt: TGTGCCAGTAGTATGGAGCGGGGGCAGTCCTACAATGAGCAGTTCTTC
abundance: -; d_gene: -; v_gene: TRBV9; j_gene: TRBJ1-1; CDR3aa: CASSVVGGEAFF; CDR3nt: TGTGCCAGCAGCGTAGTGGGGGGTGAAGCTTTCTTT
abundance: -; d_gene: -; v_gene: TRBV6-5; j_gene: TRBJ2-5; CDR3aa: CAGSSRVSQETQYF; CDR3nt: TGTGCCGGATCTAGCCGAGTCAGCCAAGAGACCCAGTACTTC
abundance: -; d_gene: -; v_gene: TRBV3-1/TRBV3-2; j_gene: TRBJ1-1; CDR3aa: CASSQLGGERNTEAFF; CDR3nt: TGTGCCAGCAGCCAACTGGGGGGGGAGAGGAACACTGAAGCTTTCTTT
abundance: -; d_gene: TRBD1; v_gene: TRBV5-4; j_gene: TRBJ2-3; CDR3aa: CASSPDRASTDTQYF; CDR3nt: TGTGCCAGCAGCCCCGACAGGGCCAGCACAGATACGCAGTATTTT
abundance: few; d_gene: TRBD1; v_gene: TRBV5-4; j_gene: TRBJ2-2; CDR3aa: CASSHQGQGRGTGELFF; CDR3nt: TGTGCCAGCAGTCACCAGGGACAGGGACGCGGCACCGGGGAGCTGTTTTTT
abundance: once; d_gene: TRBD1; v_gene: TRBV6-5; j_gene: TRBJ1-5; CDR3aa: CASSYETGVQPQHF; CDR3nt: TGTGCCAGCAGTTACGAGACAGGGGTTCAGCCCCAGCATTTT
abundance: once; d_gene: -; v_gene: TRBV6-1; j_gene: TRBJ1-6; CDR3aa: CASSEDRYSPLHF; CDR3nt: TGTGCCAGCAGTGAAGACAGATACTCACCCCTCCACTTT
abundance: once; d_gene: TRBD1; v_gene: TRBV19; j_gene: TRBJ1-5; CDR3aa: CASSSMTGDQPQHF; CDR3nt: TGTGCCAGTAGTTCGATGACAGGGGATCAGCCCCAGCATTTT
abundance: -; d_gene: TRBD1; v_gene: TRBV19; j_gene: TRBJ1-2; CDR3aa: CASSAGQGIYGYTF; CDR3nt: TGTGCCAGTAGTGCGGGACAGGGCATTTACGGCTACACCTTC
abundance: once; d_gene: -; v_gene: TRBV24-1; j_gene: TRBJ2-3; CDR3aa: CATSDSVATQYF; CDR3nt: TGTGCCACCAGTGATTCTGTGGCCACGCAGTATTTT
abundance: few; d_gene: TRBD1; v_gene: TRBV7-9; j_gene: TRBJ1-4; CDR3aa: CASSAQSGTANEKLFF; CDR3nt: TGTGCCAGCAGCGCACAATCCGGGACAGCTAATGAAAAACTGTTTTTT
abundance: -; d_gene: -; v_gene: TRBV9; j_gene: TRBJ1-5; CDR3aa: CASSLDSSNQPQHF; CDR3nt: TGTGCCAGCAGCCTTGACAGTAGCAATCAGCCCCAGCATTTT
abundance: -; d_gene: -; v_gene: TRBV3-1/TRBV3-2; j_gene: TRBJ1-6; CDR3aa: CASSRRDTYNSPLHF; CDR3nt: TGTGCCAGCAGCCGCCGGGACACTTATAATTCACCCCTCCACTTT
abundance: -; d_gene: -; v_gene: TRBV2; j_gene: TRBJ2-1; CDR3aa: CASSVDRQGEQFF; CDR3nt: TGTGCCAGCAGTGTCGACAGGCAGGGTGAGCAGTTCTTC
abundance: -; d_gene: TRBD1; v_gene: TRBV20-1; j_gene: TRBJ2-4; CDR3aa: CSASNLGGQVELAKNIQYF; CDR3nt: TGCAGTGCTAGTAACCTTGGGGGACAGGTCGAACTAGCCAAAAACATTCAGTACTTC
abundance: -; d_gene: -; v_gene: TRBV6-5; j_gene: TRBJ1-6; CDR3aa: CASSTGNSPLHF; CDR3nt: TGTGCCAGCAGTACAGGGAATTCACCCCTCCACTTT
abundance: -; d_gene: TRBD1; v_gene: TRBV11-3; j_gene: TRBJ2-1; CDR3aa: CASSLGQGDNEQFF; CDR3nt: TGTGCCAGCAGCTTAGGGCAGGGGGACAATGAGCAGTTCTTC
abundance: once; d_gene: TRBD1; v_gene: TRBV5-1; j_gene: TRBJ1-1; CDR3aa: CASSPGQGWQNTEAFF; CDR3nt: TGCGCCAGCAGCCCCGGACAGGGATGGCAGAACACTGAAGCTTTCTTT
abundance: -; d_gene: TRBD1; v_gene: TRBV13; j_gene: TRBJ2-7; CDR3aa: CASSSGTGSYEQYF; CDR3nt: TGTGCCAGCAGCTCCGGGACAGGCTCCTACGAGCAGTACTTC
abundance: -; d_gene: TRBD1; v_gene: TRBV3-1/TRBV3-2; j_gene: TRBJ1-1; CDR3aa: CASSSGQGATEAFF; CDR3nt: TGTGCCAGCAGTTCGGGACAGGGGGCGACTGAAGCTTTCTTT
abundance: -; d_gene: -; v_gene: TRBV19; j_gene: TRBJ1-5; CDR3aa: CASRFLGAYGWNQPQHF; CDR3nt: TGTGCCAGTAGATTCTTGGGGGCATATGGATGGAATCAGCCCCAGCATTTT
abundance: -; d_gene: TRBD1; v_gene: TRBV4-3; j_gene: TRBJ2-2; CDR3aa: CASSWTGRTGELFF; CDR3nt: TGCGCCAGCAGCTGGACAGGTCGTACCGGGGAGCTGTTTTTT
abundance: once; d_gene: -; v_gene: TRBV10-3; j_gene: TRBJ2-3; CDR3aa: CAISPNRGFETDTQYF; CDR3nt: TGTGCCATCAGTCCAAACAGAGGGTTTGAAACAGATACGCAGTATTTT
abundance: -; d_gene: TRBD1; v_gene: TRBV24-1; j_gene: TRBJ1-4; CDR3aa: CATSEGTAVLEKLFF; CDR3nt: TGTGCCACCAGTGAAGGGACAGCCGTCCTCGAAAAACTGTTTTTT
abundance: -; d_gene: TRBD1; v_gene: TRBV7-9; j_gene: TRBJ2-2; CDR3aa: CASSQQGLVTGELFF; CDR3nt: TGTGCCAGCAGCCAACAGGGGTTGGTCACCGGGGAGCTGTTTTTT
abundance: -; d_gene: -; v_gene: TRBV10-3; j_gene: TRBJ2-7; CDR3aa: CAIRADNYEQYF; CDR3nt: TGTGCCATCAGGGCTGACAACTACGAGCAGTACTTC
abundance: -; d_gene: -; v_gene: TRBV27; j_gene: TRBJ1-1; CDR3aa: CASSFNGENTEAFF; CDR3nt: TGTGCCAGCAGTTTTAACGGGGAGAACACTGAAGCTTTCTTT
abundance: once; d_gene: -; v_gene: TRBV7-9; j_gene: TRBJ2-5; CDR3aa: CASSLGWRKETQYF; CDR3nt: TGTGCCAGCAGCTTAGGGTGGCGGAAAGAGACCCAGTACTTC
abundance: once; d_gene: TRBD1; v_gene: TRBV7-6; j_gene: TRBJ2-1; CDR3aa: CASSLRDRNNNEQFF; CDR3nt: TGTGCCAGCAGCTTAAGGGACAGGAACAACAATGAGCAGTTCTTC
abundance: once; d_gene: TRBD1; v_gene: TRBV27; j_gene: TRBJ2-3; CDR3aa: CASSDRGSTDTQYF; CDR3nt: TGTGCCAGCAGTGACAGGGGATCCACAGATACGCAGTATTTT
abundance: -; d_gene: TRBD1; v_gene: TRBV30; j_gene: TRBJ1-2; CDR3aa: CAWNTDRGYGYTF; CDR3nt: TGTGCCTGGAATACCGACAGGGGCTATGGCTACACCTTC
abundance: -; d_gene: TRBD1; v_gene: TRBV10-3; j_gene: TRBJ1-5; CDR3aa: CAIGDRDNQPQHF; CDR3nt: TGTGCCATCGGTGACAGGGACAATCAGCCCCAGCATTTT
abundance: -; d_gene: -; v_gene: TRBV18; j_gene: TRBJ2-1; CDR3aa: CASSPLDGDNEQFF; CDR3nt: TGTGCCAGCTCACCATTAGACGGGGACAATGAGCAGTTCTTC
abundance: -; d_gene: TRBD2; v_gene: TRBV7-3; j_gene: TRBJ2-3; CDR3aa: CASSLLLARTDTQYF; CDR3nt: TGTGCCAGCAGCTTACTACTAGCGAGGACAGATACGCAGTATTTT
abundance: -; d_gene: -; v_gene: TRBV11-2; j_gene: TRBJ2-1; CDR3aa: CASSPGLEQFF; CDR3nt: TGTGCCAGCAGCCCTGGACTAGAGCAGTTCTTC
abundance: -; d_gene: -; v_gene: TRBV6-5; j_gene: TRBJ1-1; CDR3aa: CASSSGAMNTEAFF; CDR3nt: TGTGCCAGCAGTTCGGGAGCGATGAACACTGAAGCTTTCTTT
abundance: -; d_gene: -; v_gene: TRBV13; j_gene: TRBJ2-2; CDR3aa: CASSLVSGELFF; CDR3nt: TGTGCCAGCAGCTTAGTGTCTGGGGAGCTGTTTTTT
abundance: -; d_gene: -; v_gene: TRBV5-6; j_gene: TRBJ2-6; CDR3aa: CASSYIHRVSGANVLTF; CDR3nt: TGTGCCAGCAGCTATATCCACAGAGTCTCTGGGGCCAACGTCCTGACTTTC
abundance: -; d_gene: -; v_gene: TRBV7-8; j_gene: TRBJ1-5; CDR3aa: CASSLGSGRDSNQPQHF; CDR3nt: TGTGCCAGCAGCTTAGGGTCTGGCAGGGATAGCAATCAGCCCCAGCATTTT
abundance: -; d_gene: -; v_gene: TRBV12-3/TRBV12-4; j_gene: TRBJ1-1; CDR3aa: CATGRGTEAFF; CDR3nt: TGTGCCACCGGAAGGGGCACTGAAGCTTTCTTT
abundance: -; d_gene: TRBD2; v_gene: TRBV24-1; j_gene: TRBJ2-1; CDR3aa: CATSDLGLAHNEQFF; CDR3nt: TGTGCCACCAGTGATTTGGGACTAGCCCACAATGAGCAGTTCTTC
abundance: -; d_gene: TRBD1; v_gene: TRBV7-3; j_gene: TRBJ2-1; CDR3aa: CASSALGGSYNEQFF; CDR3nt: TGTGCCAGCAGCGCGCTAGGGGGCTCATACAATGAGCAGTTCTTC